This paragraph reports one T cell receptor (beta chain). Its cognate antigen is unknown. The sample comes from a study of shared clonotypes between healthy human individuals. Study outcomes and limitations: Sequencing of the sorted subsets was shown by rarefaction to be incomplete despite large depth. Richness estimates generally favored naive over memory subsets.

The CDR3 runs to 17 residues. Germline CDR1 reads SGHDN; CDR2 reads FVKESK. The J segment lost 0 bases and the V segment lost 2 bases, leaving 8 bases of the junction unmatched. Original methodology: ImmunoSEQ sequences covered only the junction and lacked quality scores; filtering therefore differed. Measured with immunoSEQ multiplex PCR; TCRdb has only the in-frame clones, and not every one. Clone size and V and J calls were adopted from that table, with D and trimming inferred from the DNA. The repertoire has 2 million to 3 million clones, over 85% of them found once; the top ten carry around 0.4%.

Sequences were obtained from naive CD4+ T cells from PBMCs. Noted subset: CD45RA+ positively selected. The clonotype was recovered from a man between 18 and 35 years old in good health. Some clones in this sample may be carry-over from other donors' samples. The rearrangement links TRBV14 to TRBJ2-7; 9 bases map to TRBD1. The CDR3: CASSQSPGQGPSYEQYF. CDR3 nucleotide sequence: TGTGCCAGCAGCCAATCCCCGGGACAGGGACCCTCCTACGAGCAGTACTTC.